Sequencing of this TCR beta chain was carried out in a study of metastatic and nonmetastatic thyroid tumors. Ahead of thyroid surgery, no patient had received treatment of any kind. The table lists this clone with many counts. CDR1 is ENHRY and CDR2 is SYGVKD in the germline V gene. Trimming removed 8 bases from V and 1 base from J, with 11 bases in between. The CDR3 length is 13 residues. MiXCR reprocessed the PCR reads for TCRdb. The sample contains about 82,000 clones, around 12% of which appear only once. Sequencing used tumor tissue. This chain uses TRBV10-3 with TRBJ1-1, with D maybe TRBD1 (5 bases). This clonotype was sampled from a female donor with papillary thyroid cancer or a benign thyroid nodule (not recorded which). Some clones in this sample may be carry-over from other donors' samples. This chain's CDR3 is CAIRDGQNTEAFF. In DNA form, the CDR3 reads TGTGCCATCCGGGACGGACAGAACACTGAAGCTTTCTTT.